Listed here is a single T cell receptor (beta chain). This specimen belongs to a study of blood T cell repertoires in COVID-19. Overall study: Collection of acute and convalescent COVID-19 samples took place in the United States, Italy and Spain. T cells, B-cell-depleted T cells, or PBMCs provided the cDNA or gDNA that served as material.

As originally analysed: Estimation of nucleated cell counts was performed using reference gene primer amplification. Some clones are missing from TCRdb's copy, which holds only in-frame ones; the method was immunoSEQ multiplex PCR. The V and J calls and clone size are taken from that table; D and trimming were inferred from the DNA. The sample contains fewer than 350,000 clones, roughly 87% of which appear only once. The ends lost 3 bases at V and 0 bases at J; junction bases unmatched: 2. Looked up from germline, CDR1 is LGHNA and CDR2 is YNFKEQ. The CDR3 totals 16 residues. Sequencing was carried out using peripheral blood. The chain is built from TRBV4-2 and TRBJ2-1, with TRBD2 matching 10 bases. The TCR was taken from a man between 18 and 35 years old with active or convalescent COVID-19. The chain's CDR3 is CASSHPSGGSYNEQFF. CDR3 nucleotide sequence: TGTGCCAGCAGCCACCCTAGCGGGGGCTCCTACAATGAGCAGTTCTTC.